This T cell receptor (beta chain) was sequenced in a study of cytomegalovirus exposure and HLA in healthy donors. Points on this clone: No antigen is known for it.

CDR3 length: 14 residues. V lost 2 bases and J lost 4; bases outside the gene matches: 5. Germline CDR1 SGHRS, CDR2 YFSETQ. Only in-frame clones appear in the TCRdb table, and some are missing; sequencing was by immunoSEQ multiplex PCR. The sample yields tens of thousands of clones, about 92% seen once. Study-level results: It was approximately 170 TCR beta chains that were listed as cytomegalovirus-associated.

The rearrangement uses TRBV5-1 and TRBJ1-2, with 7 positions matching TRBD1. This clonotype was sampled from a woman aged 18 to 35 in good health and CMV-seronegative. The sequencing sample was made of PBMCs. For the CDR3, the DNA is TGCGCCAGCAGCTTCACAGGGGATAGCTATGGCTACACCTTC. Protein: CASSFTGDSYGYTF.